This is a list of T cell receptor beta chains from one sample in a study of blood T cell repertoires in COVID-19. Method: immunoSEQ multiplex PCR; TCRdb's copy keeps in-frame clones and lacks some. The data contain about 140,000 clones, approximately 90% of them singletons. Sequencing was performed on peripheral blood. The receptors were sampled from a human donor with COVID-19, enrolled during active disease. The donor label of this sample is uncertain. Each CDR3 is given with its conserved first and last residue. D genes are given only for firm matches. The size of a clone is reported for some rows only, either as once, few or many, or as a class for expanded clones.

DNA,CDR3,size,J,V,D
TGTGCCAGCAGTGAGCCCGGGACAGGCTACGAGCAGTACTTC,CASSEPGTGYEQYF,.,TRBJ2-7,TRBV2,TRBD1
TGTGCCAGCAGCTCGGGACAGATGAATGAAAAACTGTTTTTT,CASSSGQMNEKLFF,.,TRBJ1-4,TRBV11-2,TRBD1
TGCGCCAGCAGCTCGGGACTAGCGGGAGTAATTTACAATGAGCAGTTCTTC,CASSSGLAGVIYNEQFF,.,TRBJ2-1,TRBV5-1,TRBD2
TGTGCCAGCTCACCAGGACAGGCAGCTGGAAACACCATATATTTT,CASSPGQAAGNTIYF,.,TRBJ1-3,TRBV18,TRBD1
TGTGCCAGCAGCTTAGACCAGGGCAAAACTGAAGCTTTCTTT,CASSLDQGKTEAFF,.,TRBJ1-1,TRBV7-9,.
TGTGCCAGCAGTTTGGGCGGGGGCTACGAGCAGTACTTC,CASSLGGGYEQYF,.,TRBJ2-7,TRBV27,TRBD2
TGTGCCAGCAGTTATCTAGTCACAGATACGCAGTATTTT,CASSYLVTDTQYF,.,TRBJ2-3,TRBV6-5,.
TGTGCCAGCAGCCATCGGGAGAGGCATACTGAAGCTTTCTTT,CASSHRERHTEAFF,.,TRBJ1-1,TRBV6-5,.
TGTGCCAGCAGCCGCGGGACAGGGGGCATGAACACTGAAGCTTTCTTT,CASSRGTGGMNTEAFF,few,TRBJ1-1,TRBV4-2,TRBD1
TGTGCCAGCAGCCTCCCAGGGGGAAGCACAGATACGCAGTATTTT,CASSLPGGSTDTQYF,.,TRBJ2-3,TRBV5-4,TRBD1
TGTGCCACCAGTGATTTCGCCCCGGGGACAGGGGGCGTCACAGATACGCAGTATTTT,CATSDFAPGTGGVTDTQYF,few,TRBJ2-3,TRBV24-1,TRBD1
TGCAGCGTCCGGGACAGGGGACGCGGAGGTACAGATACGCAGTATTTT,CSVRDRGRGGTDTQYF,.,TRBJ2-3,TRBV29-1,TRBD1
TGTGCCTGTGGCGGAAAGGGGAAGGCGGGGGGCTACACCTTC,CACGGKGKAGGYTF,.,TRBJ1-2,TRBV30,.
TGTGCCAGTTACAGGGGGGTCTATGGCTACACCTTC,CASYRGVYGYTF,.,TRBJ1-2,TRBV28,TRBD1
TGTGCCAGCAGTTCCAAACAGGCGCCGAACACCGGGGAGCTGTTTTTT,CASSSKQAPNTGELFF,.,TRBJ2-2,TRBV11-2,.
TGTGCCAGCACCTCTATTGAGGGGGCCTATGGCTACACCTTC,CASTSIEGAYGYTF,.,TRBJ1-2,TRBV6-5,TRBD1
TGTGCCAGCAGTCTAAGACAGGGGGCAAGTCAGCCCCAGCATTTT,CASSLRQGASQPQHF,.,TRBJ1-5,TRBV6-5,TRBD1
TGTGCCAGCAGCTTAGGGGGCGGGAGGGGCGCTGAAGCTTTCTTT,CASSLGGGRGAEAFF,once,TRBJ1-1,TRBV13,.
TGTGCCAGCAGTCTACCGGACAGGGGTTCTTTCTTT,CASSLPDRGSFF,.,TRBJ1-1,TRBV7-2,TRBD1
TGTGCCAGCAGCTCCCGGGGATTCCAAGAGACCCAGTACTTC,CASSSRGFQETQYF,.,TRBJ2-5,TRBV5-5,.
TGTGCCAGCAGCGTAGGGACAGGGCCTAACACCGGGGAGCTGTTTTTT,CASSVGTGPNTGELFF,.,TRBJ2-2,TRBV9,TRBD1
TGTGCCAGTAGTAGCGGGGGATTCACAGATACGCAGTATTTT,CASSSGGFTDTQYF,.,TRBJ2-3,TRBV19,TRBD2
TGTGCCAGCAGCCACGACAGGGGGTGGAATGAGCAGTTCTTC,CASSHDRGWNEQFF,.,TRBJ2-1,TRBV28,TRBD1
TGCGCCAGCAGCCCGTACGGGACTAGTCCCGACAATGAGCAGTTCTTC,CASSPYGTSPDNEQFF,.,TRBJ2-1,TRBV4-1,TRBD2
TGTGCCAGCAGCCAATACCAGGGGTTGTTCGGCTACACCTTC,CASSQYQGLFGYTF,.,TRBJ1-2,TRBV14,.
TGCGCCAGCAACCGACAGGGGGAAACTGAAGCTTTCTTT,CASNRQGETEAFF,.,TRBJ1-1,TRBV5-1,TRBD1
TGCGCCAGCAGCTTAGCCAGGGCTCGGGATGGCTACACCTTC,CASSLARARDGYTF,once,TRBJ1-2,TRBV5-1,.
TGTGCCAGCAGTGACCAGTCCTATGGCTACACCTTC,CASSDQSYGYTF,.,TRBJ1-2,TRBV6-1,.
TGTGCCAGCTCACCAATGGGGACAGGGGCCCCCCGCACAGATACGCAGTATTTT,CASSPMGTGAPRTDTQYF,.,TRBJ2-3,TRBV18,TRBD1
TGTGCCAGTACTACCGGACGGGACAGGGGGTTTGGCTACACCTTC,CASTTGRDRGFGYTF,.,TRBJ1-2,TRBV19,TRBD1
TGCGCCAGCAGCACGGGGACTAGCGGGAGCCACGAGCAGTACTTC,CASSTGTSGSHEQYF,.,TRBJ2-7,TRBV5-1,TRBD2
TGCGCCAGCAGTACCAACAGGGGGCAAGGGTCACCCCTCCACTTT,CASSTNRGQGSPLHF,.,TRBJ1-6,TRBV5-1,TRBD1
TGTGCCAGCACAGGGGGACGGGAGACCCAGTACTTC,CASTGGRETQYF,.,TRBJ2-5,TRBV12-3/TRBV12-4,TRBD1
TGTGCCAGCAGCTTAGTACCGGGGGAATTAGGCGGGTACACTGAAGCTTTCTTT,CASSLVPGELGGYTEAFF,once,TRBJ1-1,TRBV7-6,.
TGTGCCAGCAGCTTCCAAGCGGGGAGGGAGCAGTACTTC,CASSFQAGREQYF,once,TRBJ2-7,TRBV7-2,TRBD2
TGTGCCAGCAGTTACCGGGAGCTTCAGTACTTC,CASSYRELQYF,.,TRBJ2-7,TRBV6-6,.
TGTGCCAGTAACCGGGACAGCCCTAACTATGGCTACACCTTC,CASNRDSPNYGYTF,.,TRBJ1-2,TRBV19,TRBD1
TGCGCCAGCAGCTTGTCTGAACAGAACACCGGGGAGCTGTTTTTT,CASSLSEQNTGELFF,.,TRBJ2-2,TRBV5-1,.
TGTGCCAGCAGCGCGGGAGGGCCGGGCGAGCAGTACTTC,CASSAGGPGEQYF,.,TRBJ2-7,TRBV5-4,TRBD2
TGTGCCAGCAGCTTAACAGACGGAAGGCCGAGGGGGCTCTCCTACGAGCAGTACTTC,CASSLTDGRPRGLSYEQYF,once,TRBJ2-7,TRBV13,TRBD1
TGTGCTAGTGGCGTTAGGGGAACCGGGGAGCTGTTTTTT,CASGVRGTGELFF,.,TRBJ2-2,TRBV12-5,.
TGCGCCAGCAGCCAAGTTGGACTAGCGGGAGGGACCTCCTACAATGAGCAGTTCTTC,CASSQVGLAGGTSYNEQFF,.,TRBJ2-1,TRBV4-1,TRBD2